Presented here are 3 T cell receptor beta chains from one specimen sequenced in a study of cytomegalovirus exposure and HLA in healthy donors. Method: immunoSEQ multiplex PCR; TCRdb's copy keeps in-frame clones and lacks some. The sample has 150,000 to 200,000 clones; 85% to 90% are singletons. Sequencing was carried out using PBMCs. These receptors were collected from a man between 18 and 29 years old in good health and CMV-seropositive.

V gene TRBV7-8 combines with J gene TRBJ2-1, with a tentative D call TRBD2 (6 bases). V lost 1 base to trimming and J lost 7 bases, with 14 bases between them. The CDR3 length is 15 residues. CDR1 and CDR2 from the germline V gene are SGHVS and FQNEAQ. CDR3 protein: CASSLVAGFENEQFF. As DNA, the CDR3 is TGTGCCAGCAGCTTAGTTGCGGGGTTTGAGAATGAGCAGTTCTTC. The entire variable domain, with the rest obtained from reference TRBV7-8 and TRBJ2-1, is as follows: GAGVSQSPRYKVAKRGQDVALRCDPISGHVSLFWYQQALGQGPEFLTYFQNEAQLDKSGLPSDRFFAERPEGSVSTLKIQRTQQEDSAVYLCASSLVAGFENEQFFGPGTRLTVL.

This sequence joins TRBV19 and TRBJ2-2; no firm D call. From germline, CDR1 is LNHDA and CDR2 SQIVND (reference sequence). The CDR3 spans 16 residues. The V end lost 3 bases, the J end lost 1 base, and 12 bases lay between the germline ends. CDR3 in DNA: TGTGCCAGTAGTATCCGCATCCAGGTGAACACCGGGGAGCTGTTTTTT. Its translation is CASSIRIQVNTGELFF.

V gene TRBV10-3 combines with J gene TRBJ2-7, with 11 bases that match TRBD2. Germline CDR1 ENHRY, CDR2 SYGVKD. Trimming removed 2 bases from V and 2 bases from J; junction bases left unmatched: 8. The CDR3 loop spans 17 amino acids. CDR3 sequence (DNA): TGTGCCATCAGTGAGCCTAGCGGGAGGCTGGGGGCCTACGAGCAGTACTTC. This encodes CAISEPSGRLGAYEQYF.